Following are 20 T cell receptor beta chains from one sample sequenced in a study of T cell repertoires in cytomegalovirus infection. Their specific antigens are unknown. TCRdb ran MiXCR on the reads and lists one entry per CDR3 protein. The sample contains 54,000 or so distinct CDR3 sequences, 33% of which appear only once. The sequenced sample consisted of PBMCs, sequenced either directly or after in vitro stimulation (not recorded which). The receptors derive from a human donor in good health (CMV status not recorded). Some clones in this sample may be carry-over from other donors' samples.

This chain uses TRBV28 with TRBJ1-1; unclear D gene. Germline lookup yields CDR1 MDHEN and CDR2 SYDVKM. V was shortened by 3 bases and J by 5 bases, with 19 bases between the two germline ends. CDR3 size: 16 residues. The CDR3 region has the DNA TGTGCCAGCAGTTTCGAAGCAATTCAAGCCGGGACTGAAGCTTTCTTT. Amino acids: CASSFEAIQAGTEAFF.

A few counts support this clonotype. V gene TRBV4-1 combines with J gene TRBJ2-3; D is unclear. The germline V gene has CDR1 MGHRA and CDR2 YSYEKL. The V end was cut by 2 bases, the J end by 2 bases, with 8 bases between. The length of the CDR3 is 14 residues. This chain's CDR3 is CASSQFPSTDTQYF. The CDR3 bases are TGCGCCAGCAGCCAATTTCCATCCACAGATACGCAGTATTTT.

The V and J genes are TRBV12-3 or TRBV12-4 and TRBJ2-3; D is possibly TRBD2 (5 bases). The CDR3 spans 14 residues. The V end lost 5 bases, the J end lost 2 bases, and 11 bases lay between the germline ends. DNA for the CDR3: TGTGCCAGCAGTGAAGGAGGCTACACAGATACGCAGTATTTT. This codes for CASSEGGYTDTQYF.

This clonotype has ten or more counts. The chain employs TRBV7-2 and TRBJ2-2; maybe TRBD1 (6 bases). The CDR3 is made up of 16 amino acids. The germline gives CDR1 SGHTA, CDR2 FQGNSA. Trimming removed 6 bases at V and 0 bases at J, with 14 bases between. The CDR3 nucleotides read TGTGCCAGCAGTTCCTTTTGGGGGCCGAACACCGGGGAGCTGTTTTTT. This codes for CASSSFWGPNTGELFF.

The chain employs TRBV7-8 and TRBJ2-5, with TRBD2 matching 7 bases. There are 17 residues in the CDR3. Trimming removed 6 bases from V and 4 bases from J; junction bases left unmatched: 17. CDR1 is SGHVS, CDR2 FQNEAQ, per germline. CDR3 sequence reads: CASSYASAGAPRETQYF. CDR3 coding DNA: TGTGCCAGCAGTTACGCTTCGGCGGGAGCGCCGCGAGAGACCCAGTACTTC.

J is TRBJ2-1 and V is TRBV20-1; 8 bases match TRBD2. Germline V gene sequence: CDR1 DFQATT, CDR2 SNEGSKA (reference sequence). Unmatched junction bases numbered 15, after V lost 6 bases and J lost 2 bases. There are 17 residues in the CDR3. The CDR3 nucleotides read TGCAGTGCCAACCCCGCTAGACTAGCGCGTACCTACAATGAGCAGTTCTTC. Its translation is CSANPARLARTYNEQFF.

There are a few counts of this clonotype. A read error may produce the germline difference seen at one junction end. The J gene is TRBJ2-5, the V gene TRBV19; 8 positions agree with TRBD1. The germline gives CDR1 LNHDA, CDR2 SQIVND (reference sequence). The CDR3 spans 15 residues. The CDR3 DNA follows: TGTGCCAGTAGTATAGGAGGGGACAGGAGAGAGGCCCAGTACTTC. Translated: CASSIGGDRREAQYF.

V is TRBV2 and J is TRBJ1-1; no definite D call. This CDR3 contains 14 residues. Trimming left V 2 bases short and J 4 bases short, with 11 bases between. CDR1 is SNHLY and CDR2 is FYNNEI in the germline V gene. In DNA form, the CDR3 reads TGTGCCAGCAGTGAATTGGGGTGGGGCACTGAAGCTTTCTTT. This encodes CASSELGWGTEAFF.

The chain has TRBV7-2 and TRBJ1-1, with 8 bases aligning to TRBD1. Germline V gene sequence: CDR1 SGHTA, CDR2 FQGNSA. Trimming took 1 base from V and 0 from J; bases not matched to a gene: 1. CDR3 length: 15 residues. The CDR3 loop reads CASSLGTGMNTEAFF. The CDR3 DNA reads TGTGCCAGCAGCTTAGGGACAGGGATGAACACTGAAGCTTTCTTT.

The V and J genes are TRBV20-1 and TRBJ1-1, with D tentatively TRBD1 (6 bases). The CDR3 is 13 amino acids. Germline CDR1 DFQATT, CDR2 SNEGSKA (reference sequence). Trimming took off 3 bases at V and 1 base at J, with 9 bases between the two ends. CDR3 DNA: TGCAGTGCTAGCCGGGACACGAACACTGAAGCTTTCTTT. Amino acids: CSASRDTNTEAFF.

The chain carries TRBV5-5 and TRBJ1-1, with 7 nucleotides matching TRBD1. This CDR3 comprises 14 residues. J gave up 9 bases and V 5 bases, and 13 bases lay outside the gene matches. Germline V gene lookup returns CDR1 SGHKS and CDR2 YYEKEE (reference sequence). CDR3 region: CASSYGVPDRKAFF. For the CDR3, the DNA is TGTGCCAGCAGTTATGGCGTCCCGGACAGGAAAGCTTTCTTT.

CDR3 in amino acids: CASSLVWWGLAGSNEQFF. CDR3 DNA sequence: TGTGCCAGCAGCTTAGTGTGGTGGGGACTAGCGGGGTCAAATGAGCAGTTCTTC. V and J are TRBV7-2 and TRBJ2-1; 13 bases are shared with TRBD2. Germline CDR1 reads SGHTA; CDR2 reads FQGNSA. J lost 7 bases, V lost 1 base, and 10 bases had no gene match. This CDR3 is built from 18 residues. Using reference TRBV7-2 and TRBJ2-1 for the parts outside the CDR3, the full variable domain is GAGVSQSPSNKVTEKGKDVELRCDPISGHTALYWYRQSLGQGLEFLIYFQGNSAPDKSGLPSDRFSAERTGGSVSTLTIQRTQQEDSAVYLCASSLVWWGLAGSNEQFFGPGTRLTVL.

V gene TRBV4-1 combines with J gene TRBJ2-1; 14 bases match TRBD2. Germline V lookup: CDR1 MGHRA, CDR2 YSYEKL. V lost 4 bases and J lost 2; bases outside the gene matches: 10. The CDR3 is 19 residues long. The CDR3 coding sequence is TGCGCCAGCAGCCGTCGCCTCGGGACTAGCGGGGGACCCTACAATGAGCAGTTCTTC. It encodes CASSRRLGTSGGPYNEQFF.

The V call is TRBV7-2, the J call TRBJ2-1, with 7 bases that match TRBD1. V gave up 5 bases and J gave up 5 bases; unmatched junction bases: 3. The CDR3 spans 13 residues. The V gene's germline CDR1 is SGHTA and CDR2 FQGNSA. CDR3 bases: TGTGCCAGCAGCCCGGGACAGAACAATGAGCAGTTCTTC. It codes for CASSPGQNNEQFF.

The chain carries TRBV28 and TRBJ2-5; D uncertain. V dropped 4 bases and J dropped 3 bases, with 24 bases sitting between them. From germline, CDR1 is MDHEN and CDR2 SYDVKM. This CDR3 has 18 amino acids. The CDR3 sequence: CASSSSGRSKVRKETQYF. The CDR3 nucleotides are TGTGCCAGCAGTTCGTCGGGCCGTAGCAAAGTAAGGAAAGAGACCCAGTACTTC.

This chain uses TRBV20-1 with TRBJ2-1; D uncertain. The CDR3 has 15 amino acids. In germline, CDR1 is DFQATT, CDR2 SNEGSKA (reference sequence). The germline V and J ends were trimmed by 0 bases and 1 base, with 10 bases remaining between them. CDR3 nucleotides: TGCAGTGCTAGAGATAGGGTAATATCCTACAATGAGCAGTTCTTC. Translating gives CSARDRVISYNEQFF.

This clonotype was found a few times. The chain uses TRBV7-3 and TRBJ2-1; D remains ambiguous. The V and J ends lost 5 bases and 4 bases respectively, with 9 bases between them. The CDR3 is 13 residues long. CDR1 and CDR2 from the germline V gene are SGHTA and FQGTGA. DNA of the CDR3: TGTGCCAGCAGCCGCCAGGTGTACAATGAGCAGTTCTTC. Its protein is CASSRQVYNEQFF. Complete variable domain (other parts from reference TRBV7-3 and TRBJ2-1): GAGVSQTPSNKVTEKGKYVELRCDPISGHTALYWYRQSLGQGPEFLIYFQGTGAADDSGLPNDRFFAVRPEGSVSTLKIQRTERGDSAVYLCASSRQVYNEQFFGPGTRLTVL.

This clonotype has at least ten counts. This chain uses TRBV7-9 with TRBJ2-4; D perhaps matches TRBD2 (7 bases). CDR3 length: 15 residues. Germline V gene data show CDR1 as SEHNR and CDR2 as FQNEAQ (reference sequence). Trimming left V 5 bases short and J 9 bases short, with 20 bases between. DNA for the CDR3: TGTGCCAGCAGCCCCGCGGGGGCCCTAGCAGGCATTCAGTACTTC. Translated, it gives CASSPAGALAGIQYF. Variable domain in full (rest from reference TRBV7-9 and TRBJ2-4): DTGVSQNPRHKITKRGQNVTFRCDPISEHNRLYWYRQTLGQGPEFLTYFQNEAQLEKSRLLSDRFSAERPKGSFSTLEIQRTEQGDSAMYLCASSPAGALAGIQYFGAGTRLSVL.

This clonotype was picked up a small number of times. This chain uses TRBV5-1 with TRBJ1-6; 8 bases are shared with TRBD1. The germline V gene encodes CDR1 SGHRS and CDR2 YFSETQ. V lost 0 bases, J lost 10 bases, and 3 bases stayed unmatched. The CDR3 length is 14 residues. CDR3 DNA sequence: TGCGCCAGCAGCTTGGGGACAGGGATCTCACCCCTCCACTTT. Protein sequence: CASSLGTGISPLHF.

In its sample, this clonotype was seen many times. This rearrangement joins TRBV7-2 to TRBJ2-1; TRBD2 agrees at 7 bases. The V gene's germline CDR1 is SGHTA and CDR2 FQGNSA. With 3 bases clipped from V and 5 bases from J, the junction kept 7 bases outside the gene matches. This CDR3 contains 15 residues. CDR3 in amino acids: CASSLEAGEDNEQFF. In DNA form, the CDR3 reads TGTGCCAGCAGCTTGGAGGCGGGGGAGGACAATGAGCAGTTCTTC.